Given below is one TCR beta chain in context. Its antigen is not identified. These data come from a study of cytomegalovirus exposure and HLA in healthy donors. The CDR3 loop spans 15 amino acids. Per germline, CDR1 SEHNR and CDR2 FQNEAQ (reference sequence). The J segment lost 5 bases and the V segment lost 4 bases, leaving 7 bases of the junction unmatched. General study points: Presence/absence comparisons presumed near-even sequencing depth among donors. Cytomegalovirus-associated status was assigned to 150 to 200 TCR beta chains.

Amplification used 60 Vbeta primers and 13 Jbeta primers. The authors' processing: Per a later analysis, the number of unique TCR beta chains was roughly 87 million, of which 9 million to 14 million were shared. Sequencing used immunoSEQ multiplex PCR; TCRdb keeps in-frame clones, though not all of them. V and J calls and clone size follow that table, whereas D and trimming were derived from the DNA. Among 150,000 to 200,000 clones listed, 65% to 80% were seen once. The gene calls are TRBV7-9 and TRBJ2-5; 10 bases line up with TRBD2. This clonotype originated in a woman aged 40 to 50 in good health and CMV-seronegative. The source material was PBMCs. The CDR3 spells CASSWSGRARETQYF. CDR3 DNA: TGTGCCAGCAGCTGGAGCGGGAGGGCTCGGGAGACCCAGTACTTC.